This is a list of T cell receptor beta chains from one sample in a study of T cells in Graves' hyperthyroidism and ophthalmopathy. From the multiplex PCR reads, TCRdb called clonotypes with MiXCR, one entry per CDR3 protein. The repertoire has 350,000 or so distinct CDR3 sequences, 15% to 20% of them found once; the top ten carry 15% to 17%. Material for sequencing was blood. These receptors came from a woman between 40 and 55 years old with Graves' ophthalmopathy. Both conserved end residues are part of each CDR3. Each record gives: D gene, clone size, V gene, J gene, CDR3 DNA, CDR3 protein. D genes are given only for firm matches. Part of the rows lack a size; the others show once, few, many or a class for expanded clones.

d_call: TRBD1; clone_size: many; v_call: TRBV20-1; j_call: TRBJ1-5; cdr3_nt: TGCAGTGCTAGCTTCGGACAGGGTCAAAATCAGCCCCAGCATTTT; cdr3_aa: CSASFGQGQNQPQHF
d_call: -; clone_size: many; v_call: TRBV11-2; j_call: TRBJ2-7; cdr3_nt: TGTGCCAGCAGCCCCCTGGGGGGCGCCTACGAGCAGTACTTC; cdr3_aa: CASSPLGGAYEQYF
d_call: -; clone_size: -; v_call: TRBV28; j_call: TRBJ2-7; cdr3_nt: TGTGCCAGCAGTTTATATTGGGGTGGCGGCGACGAGCAGTACTTC; cdr3_aa: CASSLYWGGGDEQYF
d_call: -; clone_size: many; v_call: TRBV20-1; j_call: TRBJ1-2; cdr3_nt: TGCAGTGCACCCGTAGCGGATGGCTACACCTTC; cdr3_aa: CSAPVADGYTF
d_call: -; clone_size: many; v_call: TRBV29-1; j_call: TRBJ1-5; cdr3_nt: TGCAGCGTTGCCAGGGATAACAATCAGCCCCAGCATTTT; cdr3_aa: CSVARDNNQPQHF
d_call: -; clone_size: many; v_call: TRBV27; j_call: TRBJ1-1; cdr3_nt: TGTGCCAGCAGCCAAGGCAGGGCGGGCACTGAAGCTTTCTTT; cdr3_aa: CASSQGRAGTEAFF
d_call: -; clone_size: many; v_call: TRBV6-5; j_call: TRBJ2-7; cdr3_nt: TGTGCCAGCAGTACGTCCGGAGGGGCAATCTACGAGCAGTACTTC; cdr3_aa: CASSTSGGAIYEQYF
d_call: -; clone_size: -; v_call: TRBV6-1; j_call: TRBJ1-1; cdr3_nt: TGTGCCAGCAGTGCAATGGGACAAGTAAACACTGAAGCTTTCTTT; cdr3_aa: CASSAMGQVNTEAFF
d_call: TRBD2; clone_size: many; v_call: TRBV12-5; j_call: TRBJ2-7; cdr3_nt: TGTGCTAGTGCAAGGTCCGGGACTAGCGGGATATTCTACGAGCAGTACTTC; cdr3_aa: CASARSGTSGIFYEQYF
d_call: -; clone_size: many; v_call: TRBV20-1; j_call: TRBJ2-7; cdr3_nt: TGCAGTGCTAGAAGCCCCGGGACCTTATACGAGCAGTACTTC; cdr3_aa: CSARSPGTLYEQYF
d_call: -; clone_size: -; v_call: TRBV18; j_call: TRBJ1-2; cdr3_nt: TGTGCCAGCTCAGAGACAACCATCCTAAACTATGGCTACACCTTC; cdr3_aa: CASSETTILNYGYTF
d_call: -; clone_size: -; v_call: TRBV6-1; j_call: TRBJ2-2; cdr3_nt: TGTGCCAGCAGTGATTCCGGCTTTAGGTCCGGGGAGCTGTTTTTT; cdr3_aa: CASSDSGFRSGELFF
d_call: TRBD1; clone_size: few; v_call: TRBV27; j_call: TRBJ2-2; cdr3_nt: TGTGCCAGCAGTAAACTCGACAGGGGCTTCGCCGGGGAGCTGTTTTTT; cdr3_aa: CASSKLDRGFAGELFF
d_call: -; clone_size: many; v_call: TRBV20-1; j_call: TRBJ2-7; cdr3_nt: TGCAGTGCTAGAGCACGAGGGTGGTCCTACGAGCAGTACTTC; cdr3_aa: CSARARGWSYEQYF
d_call: -; clone_size: -; v_call: TRBV6-1; j_call: TRBJ2-7; cdr3_nt: TGTGCCAGCAGTACCCAACAGGGCGAGCAGTACTTC; cdr3_aa: CASSTQQGEQYF
d_call: -; clone_size: many; v_call: TRBV13; j_call: TRBJ2-7; cdr3_nt: TGTGCCAGCAGCTTGGGACGGGGAAACCCCTACGAGCAGTACTTC; cdr3_aa: CASSLGRGNPYEQYF
d_call: TRBD1; clone_size: many; v_call: TRBV7-8; j_call: TRBJ1-5; cdr3_nt: TGTGCCAGCAGCCGCCTAGGACAGGGGGCGAGGCAGCCCCAGCATTTT; cdr3_aa: CASSRLGQGARQPQHF
d_call: -; clone_size: -; v_call: TRBV6-2/TRBV6-3; j_call: TRBJ2-7; cdr3_nt: TGTGCCAGCAGTTACGGGGAGACCCACTACGAGCAGTACTTC; cdr3_aa: CASSYGETHYEQYF
d_call: TRBD1; clone_size: many; v_call: TRBV7-3; j_call: TRBJ1-1; cdr3_nt: TGTGCCAGCAGCTTAACGGGACAGCTGGGCACTGAAGCTTTCTTT; cdr3_aa: CASSLTGQLGTEAFF
d_call: -; clone_size: -; v_call: TRBV30; j_call: TRBJ1-2; cdr3_nt: TGTGCCTTGAATGGCTACACCTTC; cdr3_aa: CALNGYTF
d_call: -; clone_size: many; v_call: TRBV10-3; j_call: TRBJ1-1; cdr3_nt: TGTGCCATCAGCGAAAAGACGGAAGCTTTCTTT; cdr3_aa: CAISEKTEAFF
d_call: -; clone_size: many; v_call: TRBV5-6; j_call: TRBJ1-3; cdr3_nt: TGTGCCAGCAGCTCGCAAAGGACGGATTCTGGAAACACCATATATTTT; cdr3_aa: CASSSQRTDSGNTIYF
d_call: -; clone_size: many; v_call: TRBV9; j_call: TRBJ2-7; cdr3_nt: TGTGCCAGCAGCGTCGACAGCGGACAAGGCTCCTACGAGCAGTACTTC; cdr3_aa: CASSVDSGQGSYEQYF
d_call: TRBD1; clone_size: many; v_call: TRBV29-1; j_call: TRBJ2-5; cdr3_nt: TGCAGCGTTGCCGAGGGGACAGGGTCACAAGAGACCCAGTACTTC; cdr3_aa: CSVAEGTGSQETQYF
d_call: -; clone_size: many; v_call: TRBV7-2; j_call: TRBJ1-2; cdr3_nt: TGTGCCAGCAGCCTCCGGGGTTTCGATGGCTACACCTTC; cdr3_aa: CASSLRGFDGYTF
d_call: -; clone_size: many; v_call: TRBV7-8; j_call: TRBJ2-2; cdr3_nt: TGTGCCAGCAGCTTAGCACTGGCGGTCGCCGGGGAGCTGTTTTTT; cdr3_aa: CASSLALAVAGELFF
d_call: TRBD1; clone_size: many; v_call: TRBV20-1; j_call: TRBJ1-5; cdr3_nt: TGCAGTGCTAGTTCAGGGGGACACCCAAAGGATCAGCCCCAGCATTTT; cdr3_aa: CSASSGGHPKDQPQHF
d_call: TRBD1; clone_size: many; v_call: TRBV20-1; j_call: TRBJ2-2; cdr3_nt: TGCAGTGCGAGCGACAGGGGCACCGGGGAGCTGTTTTTT; cdr3_aa: CSASDRGTGELFF
d_call: -; clone_size: many; v_call: TRBV28; j_call: TRBJ1-1; cdr3_nt: TGTGCCAGCAACCCGGTTAGGGGCACTGAAGCTTTCTTT; cdr3_aa: CASNPVRGTEAFF
d_call: -; clone_size: many; v_call: TRBV7-2; j_call: TRBJ2-4; cdr3_nt: TGTGCCAGCAGCTTAGGGCGAGACCGAGAAAACATTCAGTACTTC; cdr3_aa: CASSLGRDRENIQYF
d_call: TRBD2; clone_size: -; v_call: TRBV28; j_call: TRBJ2-7; cdr3_nt: TGTGCCAGCAGCTCACCTGGGGCGGGAGTCGTTTACGAGCAGTACTTC; cdr3_aa: CASSSPGAGVVYEQYF
d_call: -; clone_size: many; v_call: TRBV12-5; j_call: TRBJ2-7; cdr3_nt: TGTGCTAGTGGTCGGGACATCTACGAGCAGTACTTC; cdr3_aa: CASGRDIYEQYF
d_call: TRBD2; clone_size: many; v_call: TRBV12-3/TRBV12-4; j_call: TRBJ2-5; cdr3_nt: TGTGCCAGCAGACCAACTAGCGGGGCGGGCGAGACCCAGTACTTC; cdr3_aa: CASRPTSGAGETQYF
d_call: -; clone_size: -; v_call: TRBV3-1; j_call: TRBJ2-5; cdr3_nt: TGTGCCAGCAGCCTGCCCGCCTATTCCCAAGAGACCCGGTACTTC; cdr3_aa: CASSLPAYSQETRYF
d_call: -; clone_size: many; v_call: TRBV6-1; j_call: TRBJ1-2; cdr3_nt: TGTGCCAGCAGTGGGACAGAACACTATGGCTACACCTTC; cdr3_aa: CASSGTEHYGYTF
d_call: -; clone_size: many; v_call: TRBV11-2; j_call: TRBJ2-7; cdr3_nt: TGTGCCAGCAGCCGCCCGAGCGGCAGAAGCTCCTACGAGCAGTACTTC; cdr3_aa: CASSRPSGRSSYEQYF
d_call: -; clone_size: many; v_call: TRBV7-2; j_call: TRBJ1-1; cdr3_nt: TGTGCCAGCAGCTTTTATGAAGCTGGTATTCCTGAAGCTTTCTTT; cdr3_aa: CASSFYEAGIPEAFF
d_call: -; clone_size: many; v_call: TRBV6-2/TRBV6-3; j_call: TRBJ2-4; cdr3_nt: TGTGCCAGCGGCAGGGTCGTAGCCAAAAACATTCAGTACTTC; cdr3_aa: CASGRVVAKNIQYF
d_call: -; clone_size: many; v_call: TRBV25-1; j_call: TRBJ2-5; cdr3_nt: TGTGCCAGCAGTGAATCTGGTGAAAACAGGAACGAGACCCAGTACTTC; cdr3_aa: CASSESGENRNETQYF
d_call: -; clone_size: many; v_call: TRBV2; j_call: TRBJ2-4; cdr3_nt: TGTGCCAGCAGTGAAGTTCTGGATAACATTCAGTACTTC; cdr3_aa: CASSEVLDNIQYF
d_call: -; clone_size: many; v_call: TRBV11-2; j_call: TRBJ1-1; cdr3_nt: TGTGCCAGCAGCTTAGGCCTAGGACTTTTGACTGAAGCTTTCTTT; cdr3_aa: CASSLGLGLLTEAFF
d_call: -; clone_size: -; v_call: TRBV12-3/TRBV12-4; j_call: TRBJ1-1; cdr3_nt: TGTGCCAGCAGTTTAGGAGGGAAAGGTTCTGAAGCTTTCTTT; cdr3_aa: CASSLGGKGSEAFF
d_call: -; clone_size: few; v_call: TRBV14; j_call: TRBJ2-7; cdr3_nt: TGTGCCAGCACCCACAGTGCCCGAAGCTACGAGCAGTACTTC; cdr3_aa: CASTHSARSYEQYF
d_call: TRBD1; clone_size: many; v_call: TRBV7-3; j_call: TRBJ1-2; cdr3_nt: TGTGCCAGCAGCCCGGGACAGGAGCTCTCCGGCTACACCTTC; cdr3_aa: CASSPGQELSGYTF
d_call: -; clone_size: many; v_call: TRBV6-5; j_call: TRBJ2-1; cdr3_nt: TGTGCCAGCACCTCTCCGGCGGGGGCTAGTTACAATGAGCAGTTCTTC; cdr3_aa: CASTSPAGASYNEQFF